This paragraph reports one TCR beta chain. These data belong to a study of technical replicates of blood from several donors. The germline CDR1 and CDR2 sequences are SGHKS and YYEKEE (reference sequence). The length of the CDR3 is 16 residues. Trimming left V 2 bases short and J 3 bases short, with 17 bases between. Using immunoSEQ multiplex PCR, the repertoire was profiled, and TCRdb retains in-frame clones only, with some absent. The sample contains roughly 12,000 clones, around 93% of which appear only once. The chain combines TRBV5-5 with TRBJ1-1; D gene unclear. The clonotype was recovered from a human donor in good health. The material sequenced was PBMCs. The CDR3 DNA sequence: TGTGCCAGCAGCTTCGGGATAGGGAGGAGGGACACTGAAGCTTTCTTT. Protein sequence: CASSFGIGRRDTEAFF.